Listed here are 25 T cell receptor beta chains from one sample, sequenced in a study of T cell repertoires in cytomegalovirus infection. A single record per CDR3 protein comes from TCRdb applying MiXCR to the reads. The sample has more than 150,000 distinct CDR3 sequences, 28% seen once. The sample taken for sequencing was PBMCs. The receptors were sampled from a human donor in good health (CMV status not recorded). Some clones in this sample may be carry-over from other donors' samples.

V gene TRBV7-3 combines with J gene TRBJ2-1, with TRBD2 matching over 7 bases. CDR3 size: 16 residues. J lost 0 bases, V lost 0 bases, and 2 bases had no gene match. The germline V gene encodes CDR1 SGHTA and CDR2 FQGTGA. CDR3 bases: TGTGCCAGCAGCTTAACGCGGGGGAGCTCCTACAATGAGCAGTTCTTC. Amino acid sequence: CASSLTRGSSYNEQFF.

This clonotype was seen only a few times. The chain carries TRBV11-2 and TRBJ1-1; tentatively, D is TRBD1 (6 bases). Germline lookup yields CDR1 SGHAT and CDR2 FQNNGV. The CDR3 runs 14 residues. With 3 bases removed from V and 0 bases from J, the gap between germline ends came to 8 bases. Here the CDR3 reads CASSFKGVNTEAFF. The CDR3 nucleotides are TGTGCCAGCAGCTTCAAGGGGGTGAACACTGAAGCTTTCTTT. Full variable domain (remainder filled in from reference TRBV11-2 and TRBJ1-1): EAGVAQSPRYKIIEKRQSVAFWCNPISGHATLYWYQQILGQGPKLLIQFQNNGVVDDSQLPKDRFSAERLKGVDSTLKIQPAKLEDSAVYLCASSFKGVNTEAFFGQGTRLTVV.

V and J are TRBV29-1 and TRBJ1-1, with D unresolved. V was trimmed by 5 bases and J by 3 bases, leaving 10 bases between them. This CDR3 has 12 residues. From germline, CDR1 is SQVTM and CDR2 ANQGSEA. In DNA, the CDR3 is TGCAGCGTTAAGTCCGGGTACACTGAAGCTTTCTTT. This translates into CSVKSGYTEAFF. Complete variable domain (other parts from reference TRBV29-1 and TRBJ1-1): SAVISQKPSRDICQRGTSLTIQCQVDSQVTMMFWYRQQPGQSLTLIATANQGSEATYESGFVIDKFPISRPNLTFSTLTVSNMSPEDSSIYLCSVKSGYTEAFFGQGTRLTVV.

This chain links TRBV19 with TRBJ1-5, with 9 bases that match TRBD1. Germline V CDR1 and CDR2: LNHDA, SQIVND (reference sequence). With 7 bases clipped from V and 11 bases from J, the junction kept 15 bases outside the gene matches. This CDR3 region has 15 residues. CDR3 DNA: TGTGCCAGTACCGGACAGGGGCTTCCATCATGGGCCCAGCATTTT. Translated, it gives CASTGQGLPSWAQHF.

The chain recombines TRBV7-2 with TRBJ2-4; D gene unclear. CDR3 size: 14 residues. From germline, CDR1 is SGHTA and CDR2 FQGNSA. Trimming shortened V by 5 bases and J by 0 bases, and 8 bases separated the two germline ends. CDR3 in DNA: TGTGCCAGCAGCCTACACCAAGCCAAAAACATTCAGTACTTC. This encodes CASSLHQAKNIQYF.

This clonotype was detected a few times. For the CDR3, the DNA is TGTGCCAGCAGCCCCTACGGACAGGGAAACACTGAAGCTTTCTTT. Encoded protein: CASSPYGQGNTEAFF. The chain carries TRBV4-2 and TRBJ1-1, with 8 bases lining up with TRBD1. The CDR3 loop spans 15 amino acids. Germline-derived CDR1 and CDR2 are LGHNA and YNFKEQ. J lost 2 bases, V lost 4 bases, and 6 bases had no gene match.

The rearrangement links TRBV18 to TRBJ1-1; D possibly corresponds to TRBD1 (6 bases). In germline, CDR1 is KGHSH, CDR2 LQKENI. Trimming stripped 3 bases from V and 0 bases from J, with 8 bases between. There are 14 residues in the CDR3. The CDR3 nucleotides are TGTGCCAGCTCACCGACAGGAGTGAACACTGAAGCTTTCTTT. Its translation: CASSPTGVNTEAFF.

The chain carries TRBV29-1 and TRBJ2-5, with a possible D match to TRBD2 (6 bases). Trimming stripped 6 bases from V and 1 base from J, with 9 bases between. Looked up from germline, CDR1 is SQVTM and CDR2 is ANQGSEA. This CDR3 comprises 12 residues. DNA for the CDR3: TGCAGCGTCTGGGACTTCCAAGAGACCCAGTACTTC. It codes for CSVWDFQETQYF.

This chain links TRBV12-3 or TRBV12-4 with TRBJ2-1; possibly TRBD2 for D (5 bases). V was shortened by 6 bases and J by 6 bases, with 9 bases between the two germline ends. The CDR3 contains 12 residues. The CDR3 loop is CASRARGNEQFF. In nucleotides, the CDR3 is TGTGCCAGCAGAGCCCGGGGCAATGAGCAGTTCTTC.

The J gene is TRBJ2-7, the V gene TRBV29-1, with 9 bases lining up with TRBD1. V lost 7 bases to trimming and J lost 2 bases; unmatched junction nucleotides: 6. The CDR3 runs to 13 residues. In germline, CDR1 is SQVTM, CDR2 ANQGSEA. The CDR3 bases are TGCAGCGCTGGACAGGGGCGGCCCTACGAGCAGTACTTC. Translated, it gives CSAGQGRPYEQYF.

The chain is built from TRBV14 and TRBJ1-1; 12 bases agree with TRBD1. Germline-derived CDR1 and CDR2 are SGHDN and FVKESK. This CDR3 is 17 amino acids long. Trimming removed 0 bases from V and 0 bases from J; junction bases left unmatched: 2. The DNA for the CDR3 is TGTGCCAGCAGCCAAGAACGGGACAGGGGGCTGAACACTGAAGCTTTCTTT. Translated, it gives CASSQERDRGLNTEAFF.

J is TRBJ2-3 and V is TRBV7-2; the D is unclear. Germline CDR1 and CDR2: SGHTA and FQGNSA. This CDR3 is built from 12 residues. V lost 2 bases, J lost 8 bases, and 8 bases lay in between. CDR3 loop: CASSLSGVTQYF. CDR3 DNA sequence: TGTGCCAGCAGCTTAAGTGGAGTTACGCAGTATTTT. The full variable domain, completed using reference TRBV7-2 and TRBJ2-3, is GAGVSQSPSNKVTEKGKDVELRCDPISGHTALYWYRQSLGQGLEFLIYFQGNSAPDKSGLPSDRFSAERTGGSVSTLTIQRTQQEDSAVYLCASSLSGVTQYFGPGTRLTVL.

The table lists this clonotype with many counts. This chain links TRBV6-4 with TRBJ2-2; the D gene is possibly TRBD2 (5 bases). There are 14 residues in the CDR3. Between the trimmed V and J ends, which lost 0 bases and 6 bases, there was a span of 8 bases. Germline loops: CDR1 MRHNA, CDR2 SNTAGT. The CDR3, as DNA: TGTGCCAGCAGTGACTCGACGGGATCCGGGGAGCTGTTTTTT. Protein sequence: CASSDSTGSGELFF.

Ten or more counts support this clonotype. CDR3 sequence (DNA): TGTGCCAGCAGCTTGGGCGAGGGGGCTCATTCCTTCTTC. Translating gives CASSLGEGAHSFF. This chain connects TRBV7-2 to TRBJ2-1, with TRBD1 identical over 7 bases. This CDR3 is built from 13 residues. J gave up 16 bases and V 3 bases, and 12 bases lay outside the gene matches. Germline CDR1 reads SGHTA; CDR2 reads FQGNSA.

The V call is TRBV9, the J call TRBJ1-2; 7 nucleotides match TRBD1. With V trimmed by 3 bases and J by 2 bases, 7 bases remained unmatched. The CDR3 sequence is 15 residues long. The germline V gene encodes CDR1 SGDLS and CDR2 YYNGEE. CDR3 protein: CASSEGTVDNYGYTF. Written as DNA, the CDR3 is TGTGCCAGCAGCGAGGGGACAGTGGACAACTATGGCTACACCTTC.

This clonotype came up a few times. The CDR3 loop reads CSASFKVNGYTF. Written as DNA, the CDR3 is TGCAGTGCTAGTTTTAAAGTCAATGGCTACACCTTC. The chain couples TRBV20-1 to TRBJ1-2; D not resolved. This CDR3 has 12 residues. Between the trimmed V and J ends, which lost 3 bases and 6 bases, there was a span of 11 bases. Germline V gene data show CDR1 as DFQATT and CDR2 as SNEGSKA (reference sequence).

Ten or more counts support this clonotype. The rearrangement links TRBV7-2 to TRBJ1-4; D is perhaps TRBD1 (5 bases). Trimming took 5 bases from V and 5 from J, leaving 18 bases between them. The length of the CDR3 is 16 residues. The germline V gene encodes CDR1 SGHTA and CDR2 FQGNSA. CDR3 loop: CASSPPGGGKNEKLFF. CDR3 nucleotides: TGTGCCAGCAGCCCCCCGGGCGGGGGGAAGAATGAAAAACTGTTTTTT.

The chain recombines TRBV11-1 with TRBJ2-3; 12 bases agree with TRBD1. V lost 5 bases, J lost 6 bases, and 6 bases stayed unmatched. There are 15 residues in the CDR3. Germline V gene data show CDR1 as SGHAT and CDR2 as FQDESV (reference sequence). The CDR3 sequence: CASSRDRGPGDTQYF. DNA of the CDR3: TGTGCCAGCAGCCGGGACAGGGGGCCCGGGGATACGCAGTATTTT.

This clonotype was detected a few times. The V and J genes are TRBV27 and TRBJ1-5; a weak D match, TRBD1 (6 bases). CDR1 MNHEY and CDR2 SMNVEV come from the germline V gene (reference sequence). V lost 5 bases and J lost 1, with 12 bases in between. This CDR3 comprises 15 residues. The CDR3 nucleotides read TGTGCCAGCAGTACCGGGACATTAAGCAATCAGCCCCAGCATTTT. Protein: CASSTGTLSNQPQHF.

This clonotype appeared a few times. The genes are TRBV4-1 and TRBJ2-1, with 8 nucleotides matching TRBD2. The J segment lost 1 base and the V segment lost 0 bases, leaving 2 bases of the junction unmatched. The CDR3 loop spans 16 amino acids. Germline CDR1 MGHRA, CDR2 YSYEKL. The CDR3 DNA follows: TGCGCCAGCAGCCAAGAATCGGGGGGGTCCTACAATGAGCAGTTCTTC. As protein: CASSQESGGSYNEQFF.

This clonotype was recorded once. V gene TRBV29-1 combines with J gene TRBJ2-7, with D tentatively TRBD1 (5 bases). In germline, CDR1 is SQVTM, CDR2 ANQGSEA. The CDR3 spans 13 residues. Trimming removed 4 bases from V and 6 bases from J, with 16 bases in between. Here the CDR3 DNA reads TGCAGCGTTGCTACGAGGATGCAGGGCGAGCAGTACTTC. This gives the protein CSVATRMQGEQYF.

This clonotype was counted at least ten times. This sequence joins TRBV7-8 and TRBJ1-1; no reliable D call. The V gene's germline CDR1 is SGHVS and CDR2 FQNEAQ. The CDR3 is 13 amino acids. Trimming removed 2 bases from V and 8 bases from J, with 12 bases in between. Here the CDR3 DNA reads TGTGCCAGCAGCTTAATAAAGGGTGGAGAAGCTTTCTTT. Translated, it gives CASSLIKGGEAFF.

This clonotype was seen a handful of times. The V call is TRBV19, the J call TRBJ1-5; 7 positions agree with TRBD1. This CDR3 has 18 amino acids. The V and J ends lost 2 bases and 0 bases, in that order; junction bases with no gene match: 10. Per the germline V gene, CDR1 is LNHDA and CDR2 is SQIVND (reference sequence). In DNA form, the CDR3 reads TGTGCCAGTAGTATATCGGCAGGGGGATCACTTAGCAATCAGCCCCAGCATTTT. Translating it yields CASSISAGGSLSNQPQHF.

The V and J genes are TRBV30 and TRBJ1-2; D call uncertain. Germline V CDR1 and CDR2: GTSNPN, SVGIG (reference sequence). The CDR3 spans 15 residues. The V end lost 5 bases, the J end lost 4 bases, and 20 bases lay between the germline ends. The CDR3 spells CAWERPIEFSYGYTF. CDR3 in DNA: TGTGCCTGGGAGAGGCCCATAGAGTTTTCCTATGGCTACACCTTC.

This rearrangement joins TRBV12-5 to TRBJ1-4; TRBD1 matches 7 bases. Unmatched junction bases numbered 4, after V lost 1 base and J lost 8 bases. This CDR3 has 14 residues. From germline, CDR1 is LGHNT and CDR2 FRNRAP. The CDR3 spells CASGLGDRREKLFF. CDR3 in DNA: TGTGCTAGTGGTTTGGGGGACAGAAGAGAAAAACTGTTTTTT.